The 17 T cell receptor beta chains below all came from one sample that was sequenced in a study of cytomegalovirus exposure and HLA in healthy donors. PCR employed 60 Vbeta and 13 Jbeta primers. Generated by immunoSEQ multiplex PCR, the TCRdb table keeps only in-frame clones and is missing some. The data hold 100,000 to 150,000 clones, with around 80% observed a single time. The specimen was PBMCs. Every receptor here comes from a man between 25 and 39 years old in good health and CMV-seronegative.

The chain combines TRBV27 with TRBJ1-2; 8 bases map to TRBD1. This CDR3 comprises 15 residues. Germline CDR1 MNHEY, CDR2 SMNVEV (reference sequence). The trim removed 3 bases at V and 6 bases at J, leaving 9 bases unmatched. The CDR3 DNA sequence: TGTGCCAGCAGTTTCGCGGGACAGGACATGGATGGCTACACCTTC. This gives the protein CASSFAGQDMDGYTF.

This chain uses TRBV7-6 with TRBJ1-2; TRBD1 agrees at 7 bases. Trimming removed 5 bases from V and 2 bases from J; junction bases left unmatched: 8. This CDR3 contains 15 residues. Germline CDR1 reads SGHVS; CDR2 reads FNYEAQ. The CDR3, as DNA: TGTGCCAGCAGCGACCAACCACAGGGGAACTATGGCTACACCTTC. This gives the protein CASSDQPQGNYGYTF.

V usage is TRBV28 and J usage is TRBJ2-2; D might be TRBD2 (7 bases). This CDR3 has 14 residues. The germline V gene encodes CDR1 MDHEN and CDR2 SYDVKM. Trimming shortened V by 11 bases and J by 5 bases, and 18 bases separated the two germline ends. This chain's CDR3 is CAGRKGGGTGELFF. DNA for the CDR3: TGTGCCGGACGAAAGGGAGGGGGGACCGGGGAGCTGTTTTTT.

A note on this clone: The DNA is left out, because the CDR3 cannot be placed on it with certainty; the CDR3 is given as TCRdb lists it. The V and J genes are TRBV6-5 and TRBJ2-7; the DNA was not used to check the table's D call, TRBD2. Counting both end residues, the CDR3 totals 16 amino acids. Germline V gene lookup returns CDR1 MNHEY and CDR2 SVGAGI. CDR3 in amino acids: CASSSSGLAGKDEQYF.

The chain joins TRBV25-1 to TRBJ2-7; 10 bases are shared with TRBD2. The J segment lost 6 bases and the V segment lost 5 bases, leaving 7 bases of the junction unmatched. This CDR3 region has 14 residues. Germline-derived CDR1 and CDR2 are MGHDK and SYGVNS. CDR3 nucleotides: TGTGCCAGCAGTAGCGGGGGGGCGGCTTCCGAGCAGTACTTC. Protein product: CASSSGGAASEQYF.

The rearrangement links TRBV7-2 to TRBJ2-7; 7 bases line up with TRBD1. The V and J ends lost 7 bases and 5 bases, in that order; junction bases with no gene match: 11. The CDR3 has 14 amino acids. Germline V gene lookup returns CDR1 SGHTA and CDR2 FQGNSA. In nucleotides, the CDR3 is TGTGCCAGCACCAGACGACAGGGTTACCACGAGCAGTACTTC. Residues: CASTRRQGYHEQYF.

The CDR3 reads CASSPNRAWMNTEAFF. The CDR3 bases are TGTGCCAGCAGTCCCAACAGGGCCTGGATGAACACTGAAGCTTTCTTT. The chain recombines TRBV27 with TRBJ1-1; TRBD1 might be the D (6 bases). This CDR3 contains 16 residues. Germline CDR1 and CDR2: MNHEY and SMNVEV (reference sequence). V was trimmed by 5 bases and J by 0 bases, leaving 16 bases between them.

V gene TRBV7-9 combines with J gene TRBJ1-2; D is unresolved. Per germline, CDR1 SEHNR and CDR2 FQNEAQ (reference sequence). Between the trimmed V and J ends, which lost 2 bases and 4 bases, there was a span of 8 bases. This CDR3 is built from 13 residues. CDR3 residues: CASSLSEIYGYTF. Here the CDR3 DNA reads TGTGCCAGCAGCTTATCAGAAATCTATGGCTACACCTTC.

The chain links TRBV9 to TRBJ2-7; D perhaps matches TRBD2 (6 bases). Germline CDR1 reads SGDLS; CDR2 reads YYNGEE. The CDR3 consists of 14 residues. V was clipped by 3 bases and J by 1 base, with 11 bases between them. CDR3 bases: TGTGCCAGCAGCGAGTCCGGGGGTTCCTACGAGCAGTACTTC. It encodes CASSESGGSYEQYF.

This chain joins TRBV5-1 and TRBJ2-7; 9 nucleotides align to TRBD2. This CDR3 is 14 amino acids long. The germline gives CDR1 SGHRS, CDR2 YFSETQ. V trimming: 5 bases; J trimming: 0 bases; junction bases outside the gene matches: 3. The CDR3 protein is CASRTSGPSYEQYF. In DNA, the CDR3 is TGCGCCAGCAGAACTAGCGGGCCCTCCTACGAGCAGTACTTC.

This clone was found a few times. The rearrangement uses TRBV28 and TRBJ2-2; 7 bases are shared with TRBD1. V shed 5 bases, J shed 8 bases, and the junction held 11 bases outside the gene matches. CDR3 length equals 15 residues. The germline CDR1 and CDR2 sequences are MDHEN and SYDVKM. In DNA form, the CDR3 reads TGTGCCAGCAGTCCGAGGACAGGAATAGGGGGGGAGCTGTTTTTT. Its translation: CASSPRTGIGGELFF.

This clone was seen more than once but under ten times. The rearrangement links TRBV30 to TRBJ2-5, with 12 bases that match TRBD2. Per the germline V gene, CDR1 is GTSNPN and CDR2 is SVGIG (reference sequence). The CDR3 runs to 16 residues. Trimming cost V 3 bases and J 4 bases; bases outside gene matches: 9. The CDR3 protein is CAWSEGLAGIGETQYF. In DNA, the CDR3 is TGTGCCTGGAGCGAAGGACTAGCGGGAATAGGAGAGACCCAGTACTTC.

The rearrangement joins TRBV4-1 to TRBJ1-5; 12 bases match TRBD1. This CDR3 is built from 16 residues. The junction had 2 bases not matched to a gene; V was cut back by 2 bases and J by 3 bases. Per the germline V gene, CDR1 is MGHRA and CDR2 is YSYEKL. The CDR3, as DNA: TGCGCCAGCAGCCAAAGGGACAGGGGGCTCAATCAGCCCCAGCATTTT. It translates to CASSQRDRGLNQPQHF.

This sequence joins TRBV4-3 and TRBJ2-7, with D possibly being TRBD1 (6 bases). The V end was cut by 2 bases, the J end by 6 bases, with 11 bases between. CDR1 and CDR2 from the germline V gene are LGHNA and YSLEER. The CDR3 has 13 amino acids. The CDR3 DNA sequence: TGCGCCAGCAGCCAAAACAGGGTTGGCGAGCAGTACTTC. It encodes CASSQNRVGEQYF.

The V call is TRBV4-3, the J call TRBJ2-3; 11 bases align to TRBD2. This CDR3 region has 18 residues. V trimming: 1 base; J trimming: 0 bases; junction bases outside the gene matches: 6. The germline CDR1 and CDR2 sequences are LGHNA and YSLEER. The CDR3 region has the DNA TGCGCCAGCAGCCAAGTCCTAGCGGGAGGACCCAGCACAGATACGCAGTATTTT. Its translation is CASSQVLAGGPSTDTQYF.

The CDR3 loop is CASSLYGGGDQPQHF. The CDR3 region has the DNA TGTGCCAGCAGCTTATATGGTGGCGGAGATCAGCCCCAGCATTTT. The chain links TRBV5-6 to TRBJ1-5; the D is unclear. V was shortened by 2 bases and J by 5 bases, with 14 bases between the two germline ends. This CDR3 has 15 amino acids. Germline CDR1 reads SGHDT; CDR2 reads YYEEEE.

In DNA form, the CDR3 reads TGTGCCAGCAGCCCCCGGGGACTAGCGGGGGCCGCAGCCAAAAACATTCAGTACTTC. Its protein product is CASSPRGLAGAAAKNIQYF. The V gene is TRBV7-8, the J gene TRBJ2-4; 14 bases agree with TRBD2. The germline V gene encodes CDR1 SGHVS and CDR2 FQNEAQ. The CDR3 is 19 residues long. Trimming took 5 bases from V and 0 from J; bases not matched to a gene: 9.